The clone carrying this T cell receptor (beta chain) was counted between two and nine times. Its antigen is still unknown. This entry comes from a study of tumor and adjacent non-tumor tissue in lung cancer. General study findings and limits: TCR diversity was significantly greater in tumor than normal lung tissue.

Three rounds of nested PCR, following a modified ARM-PCR protocol, produced the TCRbeta library. TCRdb ran MiXCR on the multiplex PCR reads and lists one entry per CDR3 protein. The table has fewer than 100,000 distinct CDR3 sequences, about 82% seen once; the top ten hold 50% to 65%. The V gene's germline CDR1 is LGHDT and CDR2 YNNKEL (reference sequence). The CDR3 is made up of 12 amino acids. The germline V and J ends were trimmed by 3 bases and 10 bases, with 10 bases remaining between them. No cell sorting was done before RNA was extracted from the tissue. Distant lung tissue was collected more than 3 cm away from the tumor edge.

This TCR was recovered from a man between 60 and 75 years old with non-small cell lung cancer. Material: distant non-tumor lung tissue. The V gene is TRBV3-1, the J gene TRBJ2-1; D may match TRBD1 or TRBD2 (5 bases each). This CDR3 reads CASSQGPREQFF. The CDR3 nucleotides read TGTGCCAGCAGCCAGGGACCAAGGGAGCAGTTCTTC.